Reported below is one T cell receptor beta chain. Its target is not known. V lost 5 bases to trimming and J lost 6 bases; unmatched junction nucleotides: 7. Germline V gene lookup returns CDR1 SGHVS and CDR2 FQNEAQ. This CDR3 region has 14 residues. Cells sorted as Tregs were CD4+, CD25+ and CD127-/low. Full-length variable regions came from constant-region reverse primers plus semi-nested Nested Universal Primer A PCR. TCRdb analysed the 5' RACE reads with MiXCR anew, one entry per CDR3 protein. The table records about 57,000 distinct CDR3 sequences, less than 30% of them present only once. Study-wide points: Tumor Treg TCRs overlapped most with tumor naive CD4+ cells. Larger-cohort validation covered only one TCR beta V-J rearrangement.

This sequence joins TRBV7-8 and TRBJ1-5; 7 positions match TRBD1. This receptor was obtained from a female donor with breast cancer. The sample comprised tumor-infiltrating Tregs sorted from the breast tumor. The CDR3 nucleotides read TGTGCCAGCAGCCCGACAGGGAAGGGTCAGCCCCAGCATTTT. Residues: CASSPTGKGQPQHF.